The present T cell receptor beta chain was sequenced within a study of cytomegalovirus exposure and HLA in healthy donors. Study results and caveats: CMV antigen specificity was confirmed in vitro for a few CMV-associated chains. Researchers reported in a later analysis that common viral pathogens appeared linked to several top clusters.

CDR1 is SGDLS and CDR2 is YYNGEE in the germline V gene. The CDR3 runs 15 residues. Use of 60 Vbeta and 13 Jbeta primers characterized the PCR. Generated by immunoSEQ multiplex PCR, the TCRdb table keeps only in-frame clones and is missing some. Here the sample spans roughly 190,000 clones, 75% to 80% being singletons. A word on this clone: The antigen is undetermined. The junction does not match germline at one end; this may be a read error.

The specimen sequenced was PBMCs. The chain carries TRBV9 and TRBJ1-2, with TRBD1 as a possible D gene (6 bases). This TCR was recovered from a woman between 25 and 40 years old in good health and CMV-seropositive. The CDR3 loop is CASNPAGDWNSGYTF. The CDR3 DNA reads TGTGCCAGCAACCCTGCAGGGGATTGGAACTCTGGCTACACCTTC.